This TCR beta chain was sequenced during a study of T-cell memory formation after mild COVID-19. Study-level points and caveats: The CD4+ clones that contracted clustered mainly within CM and EM, and the CD8+ clones concentrated in EMRA. Pre-infection memory held some responding clones, suggesting pre-existing cross-reactive T cells responded. Clones that got smaller from day 15 to 85 had even CD4/CD8, while clones growing later tipped toward CD4+.

The ends were cut back, 5 bases at V and 7 bases at J, with 2 bases in the middle. This CDR3 comprises 10 residues. The germline gives CDR1 SEHNR, CDR2 FQNEAQ (reference sequence). This clonotype was picked up many times. The antigen is not known. TCR alpha and TCR beta cDNA libraries carrying sample barcodes and UMIs were produced by 5'RACE using constant-segment primers. One entry per CDR3 protein results from TCRdb running MiXCR on the 5' RACE reads. This sample yields hundreds of thousands of distinct CDR3 sequences, of which approximately 15% are seen a single time; around 20% belongs to the top ten.

The genes are TRBV7-9 and TRBJ1-4, with D unclear. The receptor was isolated from a man aged 18 to 35 who had mild COVID-19 (a few samples of this study predate the infection). Cell type and time point are not known. Input material: PBMCs or a T cell subset sorted from them (not recorded which). The CDR3 reads CASSGEKLFF. CDR3 DNA sequence: TGTGCCAGCAGCGGTGAAAAACTGTTTTTT.